This entry lists 30 T cell receptor beta chains sequenced from one sample in a study of shared clonotypes between healthy human individuals (dated by TCRdb to 2020 to 2021). CD8 naive samples consisted of CD45RO-negative cells that were positively selected for CCR7, yielding a CD45RA+CCR7+ population without TemRA cells. Library preparation used the immunoSEQ multiplex PCR assay. In TCRdb, the immuneACCESS table is reduced to in-frame sequences with V and J assigned. These tables do not hold every clone; where another copy was compared, an unresolved V gene accounts for under half, and the others remain unexplained. This sample lists some 2 million clones; about 95% were detected once. The ten largest account for approximately 1.2% of the sample. Sequencing input: naive CD8+ T cells sorted from blood. Sample cell subset or site, as interpreted from the label and publication: CD45RA+CCR7+. These receptors all come from a man aged 18 to 30 in good health.

The chain combines TRBV27 with TRBJ1-2; 8 positions match TRBD1. V was pared by 4 bases and J by 9 bases, with 16 bases of the junction left unmatched. This CDR3 contains 16 residues. Per the germline V gene, CDR1 is MNHEY and CDR2 is SMNVEV (reference sequence). The CDR3 spells CASSSIRQGSDRSYTF. The CDR3 DNA follows: TGTGCCAGCAGTTCCATTCGACAGGGGTCGGATAGGAGCTACACCTTC.

This chain links TRBV27 with TRBJ2-1; TRBD2 matches at 9 bases. CDR1 is MNHEY and CDR2 is SMNVEV in the germline V gene (reference sequence). This CDR3 has 14 amino acids. The trim removed 5 bases at V and 7 bases at J, leaving 6 bases unmatched. The CDR3 nucleotides read TGTGCCAGCAGTATTAGCGGGAGATGGAATGAGCAGTTCTTC. Translated: CASSISGRWNEQFF.

The chain uses TRBV19 and TRBJ2-2; 9 positions match TRBD2. The length of the CDR3 is 19 residues. Germline CDR1 LNHDA, CDR2 SQIVND (reference sequence). Germline trimming cut 3 bases from V and 5 bases from J; bases unmatched to any gene: 16. CDR3 sequence: CASSIGTSSGLETTGELFF. The CDR3 DNA sequence: TGTGCCAGTAGTATCGGGACTAGCTCGGGGTTAGAAACGACCGGGGAGCTGTTTTTT.

V gene TRBV7-9 combines with J gene TRBJ2-1; D is unresolved. V dropped 4 bases and J dropped 5 bases, with 15 bases sitting between them. Germline CDR1 is SEHNR and CDR2 is FQNEAQ (reference sequence). CDR3 length equals 15 residues. CDR3 protein: CASSYEMTPNNEQFF. In DNA form, the CDR3 reads TGTGCCAGCAGCTACGAGATGACCCCAAACAATGAGCAGTTCTTC.

This chain links TRBV2 with TRBJ2-1; no clear D gene. CDR3 length: 16 amino acids. Trimming removed 2 bases at V and 4 bases at J, with 15 bases between. Germline V gene sequence: CDR1 SNHLY, CDR2 FYNNEI. The CDR3 protein is CASSESDPEYYNEQFF. In DNA form, the CDR3 reads TGTGCCAGCAGTGAATCGGACCCGGAATATTACAATGAGCAGTTCTTC.

The chain links TRBV6-1 to TRBJ2-5; 9 bases match TRBD2. CDR1 is MNHNS and CDR2 is SASEGT in the germline V gene. Germline trimming cut 1 base from V and 7 bases from J; bases unmatched to any gene: 10. This CDR3 comprises 16 residues. The CDR3 coding sequence is TGTGCCAGCAGTGAAGATCGGCCTAGCGGGATGCTGACCCAGTACTTC. It translates to CASSEDRPSGMLTQYF.

On this clone itself: The identical CDR3 is also encoded by other nucleotide sequences in the sample. The genes are TRBV27 and TRBJ2-7; 9 bases align to TRBD1. Unmatched junction bases numbered 5, after V lost 4 bases and J lost 4 bases. The CDR3 loop spans 14 amino acids. In germline, CDR1 is MNHEY, CDR2 SMNVEV (reference sequence). CDR3 sequence: CASSSGTGHYEQYF. For the CDR3, the DNA is TGTGCCAGCAGTTCCGGGACAGGGCATTACGAGCAGTACTTC.

The chain employs TRBV18 and TRBJ1-6; the D is unclear. Germline CDR1 KGHSH, CDR2 LQKENI. The CDR3 covers 15 residues. V was cut by 0 bases and J by 0 bases, with 3 bases left in between. The CDR3, as DNA: TGTGCCAGCTCACCACCTTTCTCCTATAATTCACCCCTCCACTTT. Protein: CASSPPFSYNSPLHF.

This clone was seen once. The chain combines TRBV11-2 with TRBJ1-1; D is unclear. Trimming pared 1 base from V and 0 bases from J, leaving 12 bases between. The V gene's germline CDR1 is SGHAT and CDR2 FQNNGV. This CDR3 spans 16 amino acids. CDR3 loop: CASSLVEGTMNTEAFF. For the CDR3, the DNA is TGTGCCAGCAGCTTAGTTGAAGGCACAATGAACACTGAAGCTTTCTTT.

Here the CDR3 reads CASSLERTGTYEQYF. The CDR3 DNA sequence: TGTGCCAGCAGCTTAGAACGGACAGGGACATACGAGCAGTACTTC. V usage is TRBV7-9 and J usage is TRBJ2-7; TRBD1 aligns across 8 bases. Germline V gene sequence: CDR1 SEHNR, CDR2 FQNEAQ (reference sequence). CDR3 size: 15 residues. V dropped 1 base and J dropped 4; count of bases not matched to a gene: 6. Looking up the rest from reference TRBV7-9 and TRBJ2-7 gives the full variable domain: DTGVSQNPRHKITKRGQNVTFRCDPISEHNRLYWYRQTLGQGPEFLTYFQNEAQLEKSRLLSDRFSAERPKGSFSTLEIQRTEQGDSAMYLCASSLERTGTYEQYFGPGTRLTVT.

The chain links TRBV5-4 to TRBJ2-1; D perhaps matches TRBD1 (5 bases). Germline CDR1 reads SGHNT; CDR2 reads YYREEE (reference sequence). V lost 2 bases to trimming and J lost 5 bases, with 17 bases between them. The CDR3 has 16 amino acids. The CDR3 DNA is TGTGCCAGCAGCTTCGGTTTTGGACAACCAGACAATGAGCAGTTCTTC. It encodes CASSFGFGQPDNEQFF. The entire variable domain, with the rest obtained from reference TRBV5-4 and TRBJ2-1, is as follows: ETGVTQSPTHLIKTRGQQVTLRCSSQSGHNTVSWYQQALGQGPQFIFQYYREEENGRGNFPPRFSGLQFPNYSSELNVNALELDDSALYLCASSFGFGQPDNEQFFGPGTRLTVL.

The V gene is TRBV13, the J gene TRBJ1-2; a possible D gene is TRBD1 (6 bases). This CDR3 region has 14 residues. The germline CDR1 and CDR2 sequences are PRHDT and FYEKMQ (reference sequence). V was cut by 4 bases and J by 9 bases, with 18 bases left in between. In DNA, the CDR3 is TGTGCCAGCAGCTCAACCCCGTTCAGGGACAGCTACACCTTC. It yields the protein CASSSTPFRDSYTF.

J is TRBJ1-4 and V is TRBV21-1; the DNA was not used to check the table's D call, TRBD1. TRBV21-1 is a documented pseudogene. This CDR3 is built from 14 residues. Here the CDR3 DNA reads TGTGCCAGCAGACAGGGGACTTTAAGGGAAAAACTGTTTTTT. Translated, it gives CASRQGTLREKLFF.

The J gene is TRBJ2-3, the V gene TRBV10-1; D is perhaps TRBD1 (5 bases). Germline loops: CDR1 WNHNN, CDR2 SYGVQD (reference sequence). This CDR3 region has 14 residues. V was cut by 4 bases and J by 5 bases, with 13 bases left in between. CDR3 DNA sequence: TGCGCCAGCAGTGGAGACAGAATGGGAGATACGCAGTATTTT. This encodes CASSGDRMGDTQYF.

This clone has a single count. CDR3 loop: CASSPQGDTGELFF. The CDR3 coding sequence is TGTGCCAGCAGCCCCCAGGGTGACACCGGGGAGCTGTTTTTT. This rearrangement joins TRBV11-3 to TRBJ2-2; weak D call: TRBD1 (5 bases). V was pared by 5 bases and J by 3 bases, with 10 bases between. This CDR3 has 14 residues. CDR1 and CDR2 from the germline V gene are SGHNT and YENEEA.

The chain is built from TRBV7-9 and TRBJ1-1, with D perhaps TRBD1 (5 bases). Germline CDR1 reads SEHNR; CDR2 reads FQNEAQ (reference sequence). The CDR3 runs to 14 residues. Trimming pared 7 bases from V and 0 bases from J, leaving 12 bases between. This CDR3 reads CASTLQDMNTEAFF. The CDR3 DNA follows: TGTGCCAGCACCCTACAGGACATGAACACTGAAGCTTTCTTT.

This rearrangement joins TRBV4-3 to TRBJ2-1; TRBD1 agrees at 7 bases. The CDR3 length is 13 residues. The germline V gene has CDR1 LGHNA and CDR2 YSLEER. Germline trimming cut 5 bases from V and 4 bases from J; bases unmatched to any gene: 2. The CDR3 is CASSTGQYNEQFF. CDR3 DNA sequence: TGCGCCAGCAGCACGGGACAGTACAATGAGCAGTTCTTC.

The chain employs TRBV11-2 and TRBJ2-7; 10 nucleotides agree with TRBD2. Germline CDR1 and CDR2: SGHAT and FQNNGV. This CDR3 comprises 18 residues. J was trimmed by 2 bases and V by 1 base; bases with no gene match: 11. CDR3 in amino acids: CASSLVGASGSFTYEQYF. The CDR3 DNA reads as TGTGCCAGCAGCTTAGTTGGGGCTAGCGGGAGTTTTACCTACGAGCAGTACTTC.

The chain employs TRBV13 and TRBJ2-3; either TRBD1 or TRBD2 may supply D (7 bases each). In germline, CDR1 is PRHDT, CDR2 FYEKMQ (reference sequence). Trimming stripped 3 bases from V and 2 bases from J, with 18 bases between. The CDR3 contains 17 residues. CDR3 DNA sequence: TGTGCCAGCAGCTTTCAGGGGGAGGGGCCCCACACAGATACGCAGTATTTT. Its protein product is CASSFQGEGPHTDTQYF. Complete variable domain (other parts from reference TRBV13 and TRBJ2-3): AAGVIQSPRHLIKEKRETATLKCYPIPRHDTVYWYQQGPGQDPQFLISFYEKMQSDKGSIPDRFSAQQFSDYHSELNMSSLELGDSALYFCASSFQGEGPHTDTQYFGPGTRLTVL.

The chain carries TRBV7-9 and TRBJ1-1; 8 bases line up with TRBD1. With 6 bases clipped from V and 4 bases from J, the junction kept 4 bases outside the gene matches. This CDR3 contains 13 residues. Per the germline V gene, CDR1 is SEHNR and CDR2 is FQNEAQ (reference sequence). CDR3 protein: CASSRQGSTEAFF. In DNA form, the CDR3 reads TGTGCCAGCAGTCGACAGGGGTCCACTGAAGCTTTCTTT.

Comment on this clone: This same CDR3 is encoded by further DNA sequences in the sample. The genes are TRBV19 and TRBJ2-7; D may be TRBD1 (5 bases). Germline V lookup: CDR1 LNHDA, CDR2 SQIVND (reference sequence). Trimming removed 2 bases at V and 3 bases at J, with 11 bases between. The CDR3 sequence is 14 residues long. The CDR3 reads CASSIRRDSYEQYF. The DNA for the CDR3 is TGTGCCAGTAGTATACGGAGAGACAGCTACGAGCAGTACTTC. The full variable domain, completed using reference TRBV19 and TRBJ2-7, is DGGITQSPKYLFRKEGQNVTLSCEQNLNHDAMYWYRQDPGQGLRLIYYSQIVNDFQKGDIAEGYSVSREKKESFPLTVTSAQKNPTAFYLCASSIRRDSYEQYFGPGTRLTVT.

The rearrangement uses TRBV27 and TRBJ1-1, with 7 nucleotides matching TRBD1. J gave up 0 bases and V 6 bases, and 7 bases lay outside the gene matches. This CDR3 has 15 residues. Germline V lookup: CDR1 MNHEY, CDR2 SMNVEV (reference sequence). The CDR3 reads CASSPTGNLNTEAFF. CDR3 sequence (DNA): TGTGCCAGCAGCCCGACAGGGAACTTGAACACTGAAGCTTTCTTT.

This clone was observed a single time. The chain links TRBV10-1 to TRBJ1-6; D not certain. Germline CDR1 and CDR2: WNHNN and SYGVQD (reference sequence). Trimming left V 3 bases short and J 8 bases short, with 8 bases between. The CDR3 totals 13 residues. The CDR3 bases are TGCGCCAGCAGTGAAGACTTGGATTCACCCCTCCACTTT. Translated, it gives CASSEDLDSPLHF.

There are a few counts of this clone. The chain couples TRBV9 to TRBJ1-6, with a tentative D call TRBD1 (6 bases). This CDR3 comprises 14 residues. V was shortened by 5 bases and J by 2 bases, with 8 bases between the two germline ends. Germline V gene data show CDR1 as SGDLS and CDR2 as YYNGEE. The CDR3 DNA reads as TGTGCCAGCAGGCGGGACACCTATAATTCACCCCTCCACTTT. Translating gives CASRRDTYNSPLHF.

The CDR3 loop reads CATNHEHDTSTDTQYF. The CDR3 nucleotides read TGTGCCACCAATCACGAGCACGACACTAGCACAGATACGCAGTATTTT. The gene calls are TRBV6-6 and TRBJ2-3, with unresolved D. In germline, CDR1 is MNHNY, CDR2 SVGAGI (reference sequence). The CDR3 runs 16 residues. V gave up 10 bases and J gave up 0 bases, with 20 bases separating them.

The sample holds one count of this clone. The genes are TRBV7-2 and TRBJ2-1; the match to TRBD2 covers 7 bases. V was clipped by 6 bases and J by 0 bases; unmatched bases: 5. Germline CDR1 reads SGHTA; CDR2 reads FQGNSA. The CDR3 extends over 15 amino acids. CDR3: CASRAGGSSYNEQFF. Here the CDR3 DNA reads TGTGCCAGCAGGGCAGGCGGGAGCTCCTACAATGAGCAGTTCTTC.

This clone was recorded once. Written as DNA, the CDR3 is TGTGCCAGCAGTACCGACAGTTCCCACTACGAGCAGTACTTC. This encodes CASSTDSSHYEQYF. The chain is built from TRBV27 and TRBJ2-7; D may be TRBD1 (5 bases). CDR3 length equals 14 residues. Germline lookup yields CDR1 MNHEY and CDR2 SMNVEV (reference sequence). V was shortened by 5 bases and J by 3 bases, with 14 bases between the two germline ends.

The chain joins TRBV2 to TRBJ2-7; perhaps TRBD1 as D (5 bases). Between the trimmed V and J ends, which lost 3 bases and 5 bases, there was a span of 17 bases. Per germline, CDR1 SNHLY and CDR2 FYNNEI. This CDR3 has 15 residues. CDR3 region: CASSDGRGRVDEQYF. The CDR3 nucleotides are TGTGCCAGCAGTGACGGTAGGGGAAGAGTAGACGAGCAGTACTTC.

Only one count was recorded for this clone. The chain employs TRBV27 and TRBJ1-1; D is unclear. The CDR3 runs to 14 residues. V was clipped by 2 bases and J by 1 base, with 8 bases between them. Germline loops: CDR1 MNHEY, CDR2 SMNVEV (reference sequence). The DNA for the CDR3 is TGTGCCAGCAGTTTAAGGAGCCGGAACACTGAAGCTTTCTTT. This codes for CASSLRSRNTEAFF.

The J gene is TRBJ1-3, the V gene TRBV9, with D hard to call. Trimming stripped 4 bases from V and 3 bases from J, with 8 bases between. The germline V gene encodes CDR1 SGDLS and CDR2 YYNGEE. The CDR3 covers 13 residues. The CDR3 sequence: CASSNDGGNTIYF. CDR3 sequence (DNA): TGTGCCAGCAGCAACGACGGTGGAAACACCATATATTTT. The full variable domain, in which reference TRBV9 and TRBJ1-3 provide the parts outside the CDR3, is DSGVTQTPKHLITATGQRVTLRCSPRSGDLSVYWYQQSLDQGLQFLIQYYNGEERAKGNILERFSAQQFPDLHSELNLSSLELGDSALYFCASSNDGGNTIYFGEGSWLTVV.